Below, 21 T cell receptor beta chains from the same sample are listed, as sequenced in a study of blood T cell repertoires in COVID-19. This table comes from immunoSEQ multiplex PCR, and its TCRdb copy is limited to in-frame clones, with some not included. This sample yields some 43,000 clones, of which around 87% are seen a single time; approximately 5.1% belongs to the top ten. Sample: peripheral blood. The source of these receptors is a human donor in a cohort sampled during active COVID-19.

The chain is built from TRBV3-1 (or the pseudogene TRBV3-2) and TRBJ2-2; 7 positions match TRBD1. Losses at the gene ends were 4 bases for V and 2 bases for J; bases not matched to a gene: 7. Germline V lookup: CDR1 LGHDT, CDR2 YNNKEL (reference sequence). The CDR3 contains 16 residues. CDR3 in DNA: TGTGCCAGCAGCCGCCTACAGGGGACAAACACCGGGGAGCTGTTTTTT. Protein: CASSRLQGTNTGELFF.

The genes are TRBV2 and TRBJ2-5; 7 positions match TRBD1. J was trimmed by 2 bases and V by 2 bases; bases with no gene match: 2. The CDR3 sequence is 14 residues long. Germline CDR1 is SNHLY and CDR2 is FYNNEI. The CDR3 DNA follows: TGTGCCAGCAGTGAATGGGGACAGCAAGAGACCCAGTACTTC. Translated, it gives CASSEWGQQETQYF.

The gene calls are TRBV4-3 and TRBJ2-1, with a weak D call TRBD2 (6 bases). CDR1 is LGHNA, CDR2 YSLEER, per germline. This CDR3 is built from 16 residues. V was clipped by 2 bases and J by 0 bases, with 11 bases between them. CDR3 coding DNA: TGCGCCAGCAGCCAAATAGCGGCCAGCTCCTACAATGAGCAGTTCTTC. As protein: CASSQIAASSYNEQFF.

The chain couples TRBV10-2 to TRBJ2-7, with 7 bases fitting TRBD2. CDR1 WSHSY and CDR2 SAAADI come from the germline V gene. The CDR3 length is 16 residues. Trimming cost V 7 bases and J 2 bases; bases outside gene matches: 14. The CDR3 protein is CASTLGPGRVPYEQYF. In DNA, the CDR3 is TGCGCCAGCACTCTGGGCCCAGGGAGGGTCCCCTACGAGCAGTACTTC.

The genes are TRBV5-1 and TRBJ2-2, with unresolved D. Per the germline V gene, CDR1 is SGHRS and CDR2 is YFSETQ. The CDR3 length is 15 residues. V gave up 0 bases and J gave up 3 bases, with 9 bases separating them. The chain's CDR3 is CASSLGLGDTGELFF. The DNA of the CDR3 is TGCGCCAGCAGCTTGGGACTCGGAGACACCGGGGAGCTGTTTTTT. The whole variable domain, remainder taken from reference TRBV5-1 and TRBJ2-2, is KAGVTQTPRYLIKTRGQQVTLSCSPISGHRSVSWYQQTPGQGLQFLFEYFSETQRNKGNFPGRFSGRQFSNSRSEMNVSTLELGDSALYLCASSLGLGDTGELFFGEGSRLTVL.

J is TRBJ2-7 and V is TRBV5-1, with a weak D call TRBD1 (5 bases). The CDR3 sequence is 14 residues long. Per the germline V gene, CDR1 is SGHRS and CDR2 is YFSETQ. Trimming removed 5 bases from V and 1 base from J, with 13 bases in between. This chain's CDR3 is CASRVQGSSYEQYF. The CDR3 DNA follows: TGCGCCAGCAGGGTTCAGGGAAGTTCCTACGAGCAGTACTTC.

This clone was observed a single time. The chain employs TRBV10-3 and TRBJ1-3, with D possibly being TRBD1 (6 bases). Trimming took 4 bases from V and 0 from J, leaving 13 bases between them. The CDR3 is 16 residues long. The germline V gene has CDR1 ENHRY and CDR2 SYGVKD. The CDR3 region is CAISVTGVGSGNTIYF. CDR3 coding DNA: TGTGCCATCAGTGTGACAGGAGTGGGCTCTGGAAACACCATATATTTT.

CDR3 DNA: TGTGCCAGCAGCCGGAGCTCCTACGAGCAGTACTTC. Translation: CASSRSSYEQYF. The gene calls are TRBV3-1 (or the pseudogene TRBV3-2) and TRBJ2-7, with D unresolved. CDR1 LGHDT and CDR2 YNNKEL come from the germline V gene (reference sequence). CDR3 length: 12 amino acids. Trimming left V 4 bases short and J 0 bases short, with 4 bases between.

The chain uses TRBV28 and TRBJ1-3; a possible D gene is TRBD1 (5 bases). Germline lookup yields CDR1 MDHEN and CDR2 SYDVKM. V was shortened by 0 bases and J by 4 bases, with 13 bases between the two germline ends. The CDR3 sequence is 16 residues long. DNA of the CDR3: TGTGCCAGCAGTTTATGGGCCCAGGGCGAAGGAAACACCATATATTTT. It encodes CASSLWAQGEGNTIYF. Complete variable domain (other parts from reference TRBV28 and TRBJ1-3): DVKVTQSSRYLVKRTGEKVFLECVQDMDHENMFWYRQDPGLGLRLIYFSYDVKMKEKGDIPEGYSVSREKKERFSLILESASTNQTSMYLCASSLWAQGEGNTIYFGEGSWLTVV.

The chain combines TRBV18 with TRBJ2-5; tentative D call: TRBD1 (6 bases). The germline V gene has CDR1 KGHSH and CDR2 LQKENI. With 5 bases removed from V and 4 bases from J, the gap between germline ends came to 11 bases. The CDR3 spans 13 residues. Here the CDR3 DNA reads TGTGCCAGCTCAGAACAGGGCTCAGAGACCCAGTACTTC. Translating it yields CASSEQGSETQYF. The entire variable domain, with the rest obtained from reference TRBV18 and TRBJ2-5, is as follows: NAGVMQNPRHLVRRRGQEARLRCSPMKGHSHVYWYRQLPEEGLKFMVYLQKENIIDESGMPKERFSAEFPKEGPSILRIQQVVRGDSAAYFCASSEQGSETQYFGPGTRLLVL.

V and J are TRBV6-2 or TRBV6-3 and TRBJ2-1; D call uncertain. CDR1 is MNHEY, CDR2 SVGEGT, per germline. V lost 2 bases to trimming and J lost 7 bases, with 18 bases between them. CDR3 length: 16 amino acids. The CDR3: CASSYPTLEASNEQFF. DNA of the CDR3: TGTGCCAGCAGTTACCCGACCCTAGAAGCCTCTAATGAGCAGTTCTTC.

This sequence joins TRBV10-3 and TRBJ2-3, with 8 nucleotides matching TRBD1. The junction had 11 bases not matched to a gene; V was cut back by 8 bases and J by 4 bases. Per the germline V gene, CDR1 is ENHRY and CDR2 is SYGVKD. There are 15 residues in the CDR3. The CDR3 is CAIHADRVSPDTQYF. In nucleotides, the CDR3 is TGTGCCATCCACGCGGACAGGGTGTCCCCAGATACGCAGTATTTT.

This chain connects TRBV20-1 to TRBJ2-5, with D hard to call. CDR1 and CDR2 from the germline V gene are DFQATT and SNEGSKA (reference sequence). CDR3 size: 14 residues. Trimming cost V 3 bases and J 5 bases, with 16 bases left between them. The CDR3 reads CSASETRKEETQYF. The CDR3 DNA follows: TGCAGTGCTAGTGAAACGAGGAAGGAGGAGACCCAGTACTTC.

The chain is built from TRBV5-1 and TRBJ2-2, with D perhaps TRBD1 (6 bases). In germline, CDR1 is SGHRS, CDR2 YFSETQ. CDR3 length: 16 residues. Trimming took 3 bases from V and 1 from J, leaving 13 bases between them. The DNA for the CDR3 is TGCGCCAGCAGCTCAACCGGACAGATGAACACCGGGGAGCTGTTTTTT. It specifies CASSSTGQMNTGELFF.

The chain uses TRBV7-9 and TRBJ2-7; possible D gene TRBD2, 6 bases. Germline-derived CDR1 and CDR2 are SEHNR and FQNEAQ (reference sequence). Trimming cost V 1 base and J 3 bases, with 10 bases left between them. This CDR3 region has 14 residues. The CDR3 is CASSLGQGGYEQYF. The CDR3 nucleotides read TGTGCCAGCAGCTTAGGGCAGGGAGGCTACGAGCAGTACTTC.

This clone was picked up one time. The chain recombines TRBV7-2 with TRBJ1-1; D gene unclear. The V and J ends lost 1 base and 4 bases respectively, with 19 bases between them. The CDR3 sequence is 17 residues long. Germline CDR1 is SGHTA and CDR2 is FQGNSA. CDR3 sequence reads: CASSLVRPLDRGTEAFF. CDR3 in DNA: TGTGCCAGCAGCTTAGTAAGACCGTTGGACCGGGGCACTGAAGCTTTCTTT. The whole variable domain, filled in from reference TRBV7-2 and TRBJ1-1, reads GAGVSQSPSNKVTEKGKDVELRCDPISGHTALYWYRQSLGQGLEFLIYFQGNSAPDKSGLPSDRFSAERTGGSVSTLTIQRTQQEDSAVYLCASSLVRPLDRGTEAFFGQGTRLTVV.

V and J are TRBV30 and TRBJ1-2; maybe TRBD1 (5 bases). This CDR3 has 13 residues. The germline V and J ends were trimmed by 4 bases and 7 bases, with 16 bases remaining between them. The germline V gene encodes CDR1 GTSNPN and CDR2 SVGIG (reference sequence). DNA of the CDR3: TGTGCCTGGAATCCGGTAGCGGGGCGTGGCTACACCTTC. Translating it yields CAWNPVAGRGYTF.

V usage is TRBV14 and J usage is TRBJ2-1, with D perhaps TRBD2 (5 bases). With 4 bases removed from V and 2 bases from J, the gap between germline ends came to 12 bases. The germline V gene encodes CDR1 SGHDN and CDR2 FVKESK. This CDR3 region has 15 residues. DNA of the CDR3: TGTGCCAGCAGCCCTCCCAGCGGCCCCTACAATGAGCAGTTCTTC. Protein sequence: CASSPPSGPYNEQFF.

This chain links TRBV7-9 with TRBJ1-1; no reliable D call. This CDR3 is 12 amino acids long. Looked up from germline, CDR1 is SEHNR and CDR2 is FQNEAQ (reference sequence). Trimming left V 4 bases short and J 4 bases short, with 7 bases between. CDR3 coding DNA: TGTGCCAGCAGCTACGCCGGCACTGAAGCTTTCTTT. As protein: CASSYAGTEAFF.

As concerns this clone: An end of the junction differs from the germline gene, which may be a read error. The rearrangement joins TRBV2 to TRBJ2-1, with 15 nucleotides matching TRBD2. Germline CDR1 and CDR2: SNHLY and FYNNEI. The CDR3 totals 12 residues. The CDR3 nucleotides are TGTGCCAGCACGGGACTAGCGGGAGGTCAGCTCTTC. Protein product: CASTGLAGGQLF.

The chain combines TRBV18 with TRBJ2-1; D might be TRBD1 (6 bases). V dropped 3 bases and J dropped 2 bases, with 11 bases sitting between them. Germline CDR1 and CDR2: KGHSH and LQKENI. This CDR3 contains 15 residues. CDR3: CASSPDRPPYNEQFF. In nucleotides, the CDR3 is TGTGCCAGCTCACCCGACAGGCCCCCCTACAATGAGCAGTTCTTC. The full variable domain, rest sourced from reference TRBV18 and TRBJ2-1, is NAGVMQNPRHLVRRRGQEARLRCSPMKGHSHVYWYRQLPEEGLKFMVYLQKENIIDESGMPKERFSAEFPKEGPSILRIQQVVRGDSAAYFCASSPDRPPYNEQFFGPGTRLTVL.